The next 24 T cell receptor beta chains were all read from a single sample in a study of blood T cell repertoires in COVID-19 (dated by TCRdb to the early 2020s). The method was the immunoSEQ multiplex PCR assay. TCRdb retrieved this table from immuneACCESS and kept in-frame rearrangements only. Not all clones are present; in checked studies, unresolved V genes account for under half, and no reason is known for the remainder. The sample includes 100,000 to 120,000 clones, with over 60% observed a single time. The ten largest clones capture roughly 17% of the sample. Material for sequencing was peripheral blood. These receptors were collected from a woman of 80 years or more with active or convalescent COVID-19.

The chain employs TRBV18 and TRBJ2-1, with 7 bases identical to TRBD2. The V and J ends lost 3 bases and 7 bases, in that order; junction bases with no gene match: 6. Germline V gene data show CDR1 as KGHSH and CDR2 as LQKENI. The CDR3 runs to 14 residues. CDR3 sequence (DNA): TGTGCCAGCTCACCCTTGGTAGCGGGTAATGAGCAGTTCTTC. Translated, it gives CASSPLVAGNEQFF. Full variable domain (outside the CDR3, taken from reference TRBV18 and TRBJ2-1): NAGVMQNPRHLVRRRGQEARLRCSPMKGHSHVYWYRQLPEEGLKFMVYLQKENIIDESGMPKERFSAEFPKEGPSILRIQQVVRGDSAAYFCASSPLVAGNEQFFGPGTRLTVL.

This sequence joins TRBV7-9 and TRBJ2-1; 7 bases fit TRBD2. The V gene's germline CDR1 is SEHNR and CDR2 FQNEAQ (reference sequence). The V and J ends lost 5 bases and 5 bases, in that order; junction bases with no gene match: 6. The CDR3 spans 14 residues. This chain's CDR3 is CASSQGLRDNEQFF. The CDR3 DNA follows: TGTGCCAGCAGCCAGGGACTAAGGGACAATGAGCAGTTCTTC.

The chain has TRBV6-6 and TRBJ1-3; TRBD1 matches 7 bases. The CDR3 extends over 15 amino acids. The trim removed 5 bases at V and 8 bases at J, leaving 12 bases unmatched. The V gene's germline CDR1 is MNHNY and CDR2 SVGAGI (reference sequence). The CDR3 bases are TGTGCCAGCAGTCCCCTGGGCAGGGGGACGCACACCATATATTTT. Protein product: CASSPLGRGTHTIYF.

The chain links TRBV25-1 to TRBJ2-7; D unclear. The germline V gene has CDR1 MGHDK and CDR2 SYGVNS. V was shortened by 0 bases and J by 2 bases, with 5 bases between the two germline ends. CDR3 size: 13 residues. The CDR3 coding sequence is TGTGCCAGCAGTGAATACGGTACCTACGAGCAGTACTTC. Translating it yields CASSEYGTYEQYF.

The chain is built from TRBV10-3 and TRBJ2-1; possible D gene TRBD2, 5 bases. The length of the CDR3 is 13 residues. Germline values: CDR1 ENHRY, CDR2 SYGVKD. The CDR3 region is CAIGGWQNNEQFF. CDR3 in DNA: TGTGCTATCGGCGGGTGGCAGAACAATGAGCAGTTCTTC.

The J gene is TRBJ2-1, the V gene TRBV5-1; D is perhaps TRBD1 (7 bases). The CDR3 covers 13 residues. Germline V gives CDR1 SGHRS, CDR2 YFSETQ. V was cut by 2 bases and J by 8 bases, with 11 bases left in between. This chain's CDR3 is CASSLGGGHEQFF. The CDR3 region has the DNA TGCGCCAGCAGCTTAGGAGGGGGCCATGAGCAGTTCTTC.

The chain couples TRBV30 to TRBJ2-1; 7 bases are shared with TRBD2. This CDR3 is built from 15 residues. Germline CDR1 is GTSNPN and CDR2 is SVGIG (reference sequence). J was trimmed by 10 bases and V by 0 bases; bases with no gene match: 12. This CDR3 reads CAWSVLGLLYREQFF. The CDR3 DNA reads TGTGCCTGGAGTGTCTTGGGACTACTATACAGGGAGCAGTTCTTC.

This clone has a count of ten or more. CDR3 in amino acids: CASSPGLAGGLYEQYF. CDR3 DNA: TGCGCCAGCAGCCCGGGACTAGCGGGAGGTTTGTACGAGCAGTACTTC. The chain combines TRBV5-1 with TRBJ2-7; 15 bases are shared with TRBD2. The length of the CDR3 is 16 residues. V lost 4 bases to trimming and J lost 4 bases; unmatched junction nucleotides: 6. The germline gives CDR1 SGHRS, CDR2 YFSETQ.

This clone has a handful of counts. The V gene is TRBV7-9, the J gene TRBJ1-1; D possibly corresponds to TRBD1 (6 bases). There are 12 residues in the CDR3. The ends were cut back, 2 bases at V and 8 bases at J, with 9 bases in the middle. CDR1 and CDR2 from the germline V gene are SEHNR and FQNEAQ (reference sequence). The CDR3 DNA reads TGTGCCAGCAGCTTAACAGGGTTGGAAGCTTTCTTT. Its protein is CASSLTGLEAFF.

The chain uses TRBV28 and TRBJ1-1, with a tentative D call TRBD1 (6 bases). Germline V gives CDR1 MDHEN, CDR2 SYDVKM. This CDR3 is built from 11 residues. V shed 6 bases and J shed 10 bases, with 12 bases lying between them. CDR3 region: CASSRTVGAFF. CDR3 nucleotides: TGTGCCAGCAGCCGGACAGTGGGAGCTTTCTTT.

The rearrangement links TRBV12-3 or TRBV12-4 to TRBJ1-2; D gene unclear. The V and J ends lost 5 bases and 7 bases respectively, with 14 bases between them. The CDR3 covers 13 residues. CDR3 DNA sequence: TGTGCCAGCAGTATCGGGTCGCCGGGTGGCTACACCTTC. Residues: CASSIGSPGGYTF.

The chain has TRBV9 and TRBJ1-2; 8 bases align to TRBD1. Looked up from germline, CDR1 is SGDLS and CDR2 is YYNGEE. The J segment lost 8 bases and the V segment lost 0 bases, leaving 3 bases of the junction unmatched. The CDR3 sequence is 13 residues long. CDR3 DNA sequence: TGTGCCAGCAGCGTAGCAGGGGGCGGGGGCTACACCTTC. Translating it yields CASSVAGGGGYTF.

The CDR3 here is CASSPTGGYEQYF. As DNA, the CDR3 is TGTGCCAGCAGTCCTACAGGGGGCTACGAGCAGTACTTC. V usage is TRBV6-5 and J usage is TRBJ2-7, with TRBD1 identical over 8 bases. With 5 bases clipped from V and 3 bases from J, the junction kept 3 bases outside the gene matches. CDR3 size: 13 residues. From germline, CDR1 is MNHEY and CDR2 SVGAGI.

J is TRBJ2-1 and V is TRBV10-3; a possible D gene is TRBD1 (6 bases). The germline V and J ends were trimmed by 2 bases and 4 bases, with 9 bases remaining between them. Germline V gene data show CDR1 as ENHRY and CDR2 as SYGVKD. The CDR3 totals 14 residues. This chain's CDR3 is CAISEGQKYNEQFF. As DNA, the CDR3 is TGTGCCATCAGTGAGGGACAGAAGTACAATGAGCAGTTCTTC.

The chain couples TRBV4-1 to TRBJ1-2; 9 bases are a match to TRBD1. Trimming removed 4 bases from V and 8 bases from J; junction bases left unmatched: 5. Per the germline V gene, CDR1 is MGHRA and CDR2 is YSYEKL. The CDR3 consists of 13 residues. DNA of the CDR3: TGCGCCAGCAGCCCTTCGACAGGGGGGGGCTACACCTTC. This gives the protein CASSPSTGGGYTF.

The gene calls are TRBV30 and TRBJ1-5; TRBD1 matches 8 bases. Germline CDR1 reads GTSNPN; CDR2 reads SVGIG (reference sequence). J was trimmed by 7 bases and V by 2 bases; bases with no gene match: 4. The CDR3 spans 13 residues. CDR3 protein: CAWSRDRGQPQHF. The CDR3 bases are TGTGCCTGGAGTAGAGACAGGGGACAGCCCCAGCATTTT. The full variable domain, in which reference TRBV30 and TRBJ1-5 provide the parts outside the CDR3, is SQTIHQWPATLVQPVGSPLSLECTVEGTSNPNLYWYRQAAGRGLQLLFYSVGIGQISSEVPQNLSASRPQDRQFILSSKKLLLSDSGFYLCAWSRDRGQPQHFGDGTRLSIL.

The CDR3 region is CASEGRTEAFF. Here the CDR3 DNA reads TGTGCGTCGGAGGGGCGCACTGAAGCTTTCTTT. V is TRBV28 and J is TRBJ1-1; tentative D call: TRBD1 (5 bases). CDR3 length equals 11 residues. Germline V gives CDR1 MDHEN, CDR2 SYDVKM. Full variable domain (outside the CDR3, taken from reference TRBV28 and TRBJ1-1): DVKVTQSSRYLVKRTGEKVFLECVQDMDHENMFWYRQDPGLGLRLIYFSYDVKMKEKGDIPEGYSVSREKKERFSLILESASTNQTSMYLCASEGRTEAFFGQGTRLTVV.

This rearrangement joins TRBV7-2 to TRBJ2-3, with 10 bases matching TRBD1. Germline trimming cut 0 bases from V and 3 bases from J; bases unmatched to any gene: 3. Per the germline V gene, CDR1 is SGHTA and CDR2 is FQGNSA. CDR3 length: 16 residues. The CDR3 sequence is CASSLADRGSTDTQYF. The CDR3 DNA sequence: TGTGCCAGCAGCTTAGCGGACAGGGGGTCTACAGATACGCAGTATTTT.

CDR3 nucleotide sequence: TGTGCCAGCAGCCCGACTAGCGGGAGTAGAGAGACCCAGTACTTC. This codes for CASSPTSGSRETQYF. The genes are TRBV5-4 and TRBJ2-5; TRBD2 agrees at 12 bases. This CDR3 is built from 15 residues. Germline assignment: CDR1 SGHNT and CDR2 YYREEE (reference sequence). The V and J ends lost 4 bases and 4 bases, in that order; junction bases with no gene match: 5.

The rearrangement joins TRBV5-4 to TRBJ2-5, with 7 positions matching TRBD2. The CDR3 contains 17 residues. V dropped 0 bases and J dropped 5; count of bases not matched to a gene: 13. Germline assignment: CDR1 SGHNT and CDR2 YYREEE (reference sequence). In DNA form, the CDR3 reads TGTGCCAGCAGCTTGGCGGGGCGCGGGAGTCTTTCTGAGACCCAGTACTTC. Protein product: CASSLAGRGSLSETQYF.

Concerning this clone itself: The same CDR3 arises from other DNA sequences in this sample as well. V is TRBV3-1 (or the pseudogene TRBV3-2) and J is TRBJ1-2; TRBD1 agrees at 8 bases. Germline assignment: CDR1 LGHDT and CDR2 YNNKEL (reference sequence). J gave up 3 bases and V 2 bases, and 2 bases lay outside the gene matches. The CDR3 contains 14 residues. CDR3 protein: CASSQQGADYGYTF. Written as DNA, the CDR3 is TGTGCCAGCAGCCAACAGGGGGCAGACTATGGCTACACCTTC.

The gene calls are TRBV4-2 and TRBJ2-5, with 7 bases matching TRBD1. The CDR3 spans 14 residues. Germline V gene sequence: CDR1 LGHNA, CDR2 YNFKEQ. V lost 4 bases and J lost 4; bases outside the gene matches: 6. The CDR3 reads CASSPLGDRETQYF. For the CDR3, the DNA is TGTGCCAGCAGCCCCCTTGGGGACAGAGAGACCCAGTACTTC.

The V call is TRBV6-6, the J call TRBJ2-1; D may be TRBD2 (5 bases). Germline-derived CDR1 and CDR2 are MNHNY and SVGAGI (reference sequence). The CDR3 consists of 13 residues. Trimming removed 0 bases from V and 8 bases from J, with 8 bases in between. The DNA for the CDR3 is TGTGCCAGCAGTTACTCTGCGGGTCATGAGCAGTTCTTC. Its protein product is CASSYSAGHEQFF.

This sequence joins TRBV13 and TRBJ2-7, with D perhaps matching TRBD2 (6 bases). The CDR3 has 13 amino acids. The V gene lost 5 bases and the J gene lost 7 bases, with 15 bases spanning the gap. CDR1 PRHDT and CDR2 FYEKMQ come from the germline V gene (reference sequence). CDR3 region: CASSPGGTREQYF. Written as DNA, the CDR3 is TGTGCCAGCAGCCCCGGGGGTACGCGGGAGCAGTACTTC.